The clone carrying this T cell receptor beta chain was counted between two and nine times. The protocol was immunoSEQ multiplex PCR, while the TCRdb copy is restricted to in-frame clones and leaves out a portion. The sample includes 850,000 to 1,100,000 clones, approximately 75% of them seen just once. The record originates from a study of shared clonotypes between healthy human individuals. CDR3 size: 12 residues. Trimming shortened V by 5 bases and J by 10 bases, and 12 bases separated the two germline ends. Germline CDR1 and CDR2: SGHTA and FQGNSA. The source material was memory CD4+ T cells from PBMCs. Described subset: CD45RA-negative fraction. This chain joins TRBV7-2 and TRBJ2-1; maybe TRBD2 (5 bases). This TCR was recovered from a man younger than 30 in good health. Some clones in this sample may be carry-over from other donors' samples. CDR3 protein: CASSPTPGEQFF. The CDR3 DNA sequence: TGTGCCAGCAGCCCCACCCCGGGGGAGCAGTTCTTC.